These 10 T cell receptor beta chains were sequenced from one sample in a study of T cells after yellow fever vaccination. TCRdb passed the 5' RACE reads through MiXCR, listing each CDR3 protein once. Of around 600,000 distinct CDR3 sequences detected, roughly an eighth appear once; the ten largest clones hold around 14%. Specimen: PBMCs, collected on the day of the yellow fever booster vaccination. These receptors were collected from a man in his thirties or forties who received the YFV17D yellow fever vaccine.

The CDR3 here is CASSSISAANYEQYF. The DNA of the CDR3 is TGTGCCAGCAGTTCTATATCGGCCGCGAACTACGAGCAGTACTTC. The chain recombines TRBV6-2 or TRBV6-3 with TRBJ2-7; D unclear. Germline-derived CDR1 and CDR2 are MNHEY and SVGEGT. Trimming cost V 4 bases and J 3 bases, with 16 bases left between them. The CDR3 spans 15 residues.

The CDR3 DNA sequence: TGCAGTGCTAGAGATCAGAAGGGGTTGGATCAGCCCCAGCATTTT. This translates into CSARDQKGLDQPQHF. The gene calls are TRBV20-1 and TRBJ1-5; a weak D match, TRBD1 (5 bases). Germline lookup yields CDR1 DFQATT and CDR2 SNEGSKA (reference sequence). The V end lost 0 bases, the J end lost 5 bases, and 14 bases lay between the germline ends. The CDR3 extends over 15 amino acids.

This rearrangement joins TRBV11-2 to TRBJ1-2, with 9 bases that match TRBD1. Germline CDR1 is SGHAT and CDR2 is FQNNGV. V gave up 5 bases and J gave up 6 bases; unmatched junction bases: 4. The CDR3 loop spans 13 amino acids. The CDR3 region is CASSRDRDNGYTF. The CDR3 DNA is TGTGCCAGCAGCCGGGACAGGGATAATGGCTACACCTTC.

This clonotype was picked up a small number of times. This chain joins TRBV7-9 and TRBJ2-3; TRBD1 or TRBD2 may be the D gene (6 bases each). The V and J ends lost 7 bases and 2 bases respectively, with 22 bases between them. There are 17 residues in the CDR3. From germline, CDR1 is SEHNR and CDR2 FQNEAQ (reference sequence). In DNA, the CDR3 is TGTGCCAGCATACCGGGGGCGGAGAGCAATCCCACAGATACGCAGTATTTT. It yields the protein CASIPGAESNPTDTQYF.

The chain couples TRBV25-1 to TRBJ2-6, with 7 positions matching TRBD1. V lost 6 bases, J lost 13 bases, and 6 bases stayed unmatched. This CDR3 contains 12 residues. Germline V lookup: CDR1 MGHDK, CDR2 SYGVNS. The CDR3 coding sequence is TGTGCCAGCAGGGCAGGGGGAACGGTCCTGACTTTC. As protein: CASRAGGTVLTF.

This clonotype has just a few counts. The rearrangement uses TRBV18 and TRBJ2-1; D call uncertain. Germline loops: CDR1 KGHSH, CDR2 LQKENI. The CDR3 is 15 amino acids. V was trimmed by 1 base and J by 8 bases, leaving 15 bases between them. CDR3 protein: CASSPQSAHADEQFF. The CDR3 DNA follows: TGTGCCAGCTCACCACAATCGGCCCACGCCGATGAGCAGTTCTTC.

This clonotype was picked up many times. The chain is built from TRBV28 and TRBJ2-2; the match to TRBD1 covers 9 bases. From germline, CDR1 is MDHEN and CDR2 SYDVKM. CDR3 length: 15 residues. Trimming cost V 6 bases and J 6 bases; bases outside gene matches: 8. The CDR3 sequence is CASSTPGQGSGELFF. The CDR3 DNA is TGTGCCAGCAGCACACCGGGACAGGGCTCCGGGGAGCTGTTTTTT.

J is TRBJ2-5 and V is TRBV29-1; D not certain. Germline CDR1 SQVTM, CDR2 ANQGSEA. This CDR3 contains 13 residues. V dropped 3 bases and J dropped 3 bases, with 11 bases sitting between them. CDR3 sequence: CSVDVGVKETQYF. The DNA for the CDR3 is TGCAGCGTTGATGTAGGAGTGAAAGAGACCCAGTACTTC.

This clonotype occurred a few times. The rearrangement uses TRBV18 and TRBJ2-1; perhaps TRBD2 as D (6 bases). V was cut by 3 bases and J by 0 bases, with 12 bases left in between. The germline V gene has CDR1 KGHSH and CDR2 LQKENI. There are 16 residues in the CDR3. CDR3 DNA: TGTGCCAGCTCACCTTCTAGCGCACTCTCCTACAATGAGCAGTTCTTC. Its translation is CASSPSSALSYNEQFF.

This clonotype was detected only a few times. The chain has TRBV19 and TRBJ2-7; D tentatively fits TRBD1 or TRBD2 (5 bases each). The V and J ends lost 2 bases and 2 bases respectively, with 10 bases between them. This CDR3 region has 14 residues. From germline, CDR1 is LNHDA and CDR2 SQIVND (reference sequence). CDR3 sequence (DNA): TGTGCCAGTAGTATACGGGGCGGACCCTACGAGCAGTACTTC. This encodes CASSIRGGPYEQYF.